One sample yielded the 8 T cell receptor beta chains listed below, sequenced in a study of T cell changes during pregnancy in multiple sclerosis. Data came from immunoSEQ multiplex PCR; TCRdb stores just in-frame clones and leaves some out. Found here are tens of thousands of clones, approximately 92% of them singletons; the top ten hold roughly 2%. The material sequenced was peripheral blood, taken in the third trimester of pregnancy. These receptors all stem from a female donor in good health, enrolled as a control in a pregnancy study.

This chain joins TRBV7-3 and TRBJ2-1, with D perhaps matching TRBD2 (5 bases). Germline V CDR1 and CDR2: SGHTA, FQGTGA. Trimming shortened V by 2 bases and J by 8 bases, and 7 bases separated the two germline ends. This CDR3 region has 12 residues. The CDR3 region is CASSLLGDEQFF. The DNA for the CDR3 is TGTGCCAGCAGCTTACTCGGGGATGAGCAGTTCTTC.

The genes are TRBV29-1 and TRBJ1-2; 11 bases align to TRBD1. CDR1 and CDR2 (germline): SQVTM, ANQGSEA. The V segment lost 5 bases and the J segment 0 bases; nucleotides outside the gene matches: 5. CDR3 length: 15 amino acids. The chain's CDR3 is CSVSEGQGANYGYTF. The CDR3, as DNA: TGCAGCGTTTCGGAGGGACAGGGGGCTAACTATGGCTACACCTTC.

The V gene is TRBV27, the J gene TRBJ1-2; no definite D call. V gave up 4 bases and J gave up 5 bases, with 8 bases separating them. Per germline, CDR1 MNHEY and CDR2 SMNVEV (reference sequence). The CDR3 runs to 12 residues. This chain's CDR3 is CASSSTGYGYTF. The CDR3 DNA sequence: TGTGCCAGCAGTTCCACGGGATATGGCTACACCTTC.

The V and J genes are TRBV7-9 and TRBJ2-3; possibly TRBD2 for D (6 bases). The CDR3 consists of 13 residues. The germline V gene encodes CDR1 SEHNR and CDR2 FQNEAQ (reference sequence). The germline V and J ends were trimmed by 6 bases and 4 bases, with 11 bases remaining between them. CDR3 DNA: TGTGCCAGCAGGGGGGGACTGGCAGATACGCAGTATTTT. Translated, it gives CASRGGLADTQYF.

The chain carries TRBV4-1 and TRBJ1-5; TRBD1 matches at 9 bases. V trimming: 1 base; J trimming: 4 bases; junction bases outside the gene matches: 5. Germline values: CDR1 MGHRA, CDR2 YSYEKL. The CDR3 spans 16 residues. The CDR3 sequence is CASSQGNGTGNQPQHF. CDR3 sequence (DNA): TGCGCCAGCAGCCAAGGGAACGGGACAGGGAATCAGCCCCAGCATTTT.

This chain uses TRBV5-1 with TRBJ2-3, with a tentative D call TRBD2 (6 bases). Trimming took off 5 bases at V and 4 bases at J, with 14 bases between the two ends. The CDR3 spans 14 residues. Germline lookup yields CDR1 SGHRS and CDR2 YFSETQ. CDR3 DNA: TGCGCCAGCAGTTTCTTCCGGGAGTCAGATACGCAGTATTTT. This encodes CASSFFRESDTQYF.

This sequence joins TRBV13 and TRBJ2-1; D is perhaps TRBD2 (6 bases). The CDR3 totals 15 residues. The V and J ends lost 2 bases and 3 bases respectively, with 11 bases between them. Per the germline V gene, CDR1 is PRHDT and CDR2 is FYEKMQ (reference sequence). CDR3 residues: CASSLKGGFYNEQFF. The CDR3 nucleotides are TGTGCCAGCAGCTTAAAGGGAGGCTTCTACAATGAGCAGTTCTTC.

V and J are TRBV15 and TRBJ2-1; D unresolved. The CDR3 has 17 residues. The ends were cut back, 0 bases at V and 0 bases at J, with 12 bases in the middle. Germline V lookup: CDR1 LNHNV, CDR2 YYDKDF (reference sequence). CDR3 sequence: CATSRDLTESSYNEQFF. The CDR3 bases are TGTGCCACCAGCAGAGATCTTACCGAGAGCTCCTACAATGAGCAGTTCTTC.